The rows below give T cell receptor beta chains drawn from one sample of a study of regulatory T cells in long-lasting Graves disease. MiXCR, run by TCRdb on the multiplex PCR reads, gives a single entry per CDR3 protein. This sample has 310,000 or so distinct CDR3 sequences, with 22% found just once. The specimen comprised peripheral blood mononuclear cells (PBMCs), sampled when the disease was refractory, from a patient treated with antithyroid drugs. These receptors were taken from a female donor with Graves disease. The conserved cysteine and the conserved F or W are not part of the CDR3 here. Each record gives: V gene, CDR3 length, J gene, D gene, CDR3 protein. D genes are given only for firm matches.

TRBV12-3/TRBV12-4,13,TRBJ2-1,TRBD1,ASSLRQGHYNEQF
TRBV4-1,17,TRBJ2-5,TRBD2,ASSQEGLAGMHRQETQY
TRBV9,12,TRBJ1-4,-,ASSVESGKEKLF
TRBV3-1,16,TRBJ2-6,-,ASSRSFGGGTGANVLT
TRBV7-2,17,TRBJ2-5,-,ASSGQGLKAGEVQETQY
TRBV4-3,13,TRBJ1-2,-,ASSQDPDSLYGYT
TRBV5-1,12,TRBJ2-7,TRBD1,TSSSFGTVYEQY
TRBV7-9,12,TRBJ2-7,TRBD2,ASSTAGDAFEQY
TRBV18,10,TRBJ2-7,TRBD2,ASRTSEYEQY
TRBV10-3,13,TRBJ2-7,TRBD1,AIGGEDRGIDEQY
TRBV9,11,TRBJ2-1,-,ASSEGAVEEQF
TRBV7-2,11,TRBJ2-2,-,ASSYLFGGELF
TRBV28,11,-,-,ASSLFRGNEQF
TRBV6-1,12,TRBJ2-5,TRBD2,ASRKLAGGETQY
TRBV20-1,12,TRBJ2-7,-,SARRTSRHYEQY
TRBV29-1,11,TRBJ1-4,-,SVEEGLGEKLF
TRBV29-1,10,TRBJ2-7,-,SVEAQPYEQY
TRBV14,14,TRBJ1-1,-,ASSPNRRLMNTEAF
TRBV6-1,11,TRBJ2-7,-,ASRPGRDYEQY
TRBV28,11,TRBJ2-6,-,ASRDTGANVLT
TRBV28,13,TRBJ2-7,-,ASSSSGTVTYEQY
TRBV4-1,14,TRBJ2-1,TRBD2,ASSQVPSGTYNEQF
TRBV29-1,11,TRBJ1-1,-,SAQPEEREEAF
TRBV6-1,10,TRBJ1-1,-,ASNMANTEAF
TRBV7-9,14,TRBJ2-7,-,ASSSLISRGSYEQY
TRBV29-1,13,TRBJ2-5,TRBD2,SGGLAGDRMETQY
TRBV13,13,TRBJ2-5,-,ASSPMMQVQETQY
TRBV7-8,13,TRBJ2-1,-,ASSLERQGIYEQF
TRBV6-1,11,TRBJ1-2,TRBD1,ASRTGGGRGYT
TRBV29-1,11,TRBJ2-7,-,SVPGGSSYEQY
TRBV19,13,TRBJ2-2,-,ASSPSDTNTGELF
TRBV6-4,12,TRBJ2-2,-,ASRPGFNTGELF
TRBV28,15,TRBJ2-1,-,ASSLRWERVLRNEQF
TRBV20-1,9,TRBJ1-1,-,SASGNTEAF
TRBV7-9,12,TRBJ2-7,-,ASSLGVSSYEQY
TRBV7-3,15,TRBJ2-3,TRBD2,ASSLEARTSLTDTQY
TRBV7-6,11,TRBJ1-1,-,ASSFSPDTEAF
TRBV12-3/TRBV12-4,13,TRBJ2-7,TRBD2,ASSLTGTRGYEQY
TRBV5-4,15,TRBJ2-2,-,ASSPGVWRANTGELF
TRBV6-2/TRBV6-3,12,TRBJ2-5,-,ASSYERGQETQY
TRBV30,12,TRBJ1-1,-,AWSLGARNAEAF
TRBV28,15,TRBJ2-7,TRBD2,ASSSPRRAAGAYEQY
TRBV15,15,TRBJ2-2,TRBD2,ATSRVPTGTSAGELF
TRBV28,13,TRBJ2-7,-,ASSSPGWMTYEQY
TRBV20-1,14,TRBJ1-5,-,SATKFTEYSNQPQH
TRBV7-2,12,TRBJ1-2,-,ASSLAGRVDGYT
TRBV12-3/TRBV12-4,11,TRBJ2-7,TRBD1,ASRQDRDGEQY
TRBV7-9,13,TRBJ2-6,-,ASSLLGSGANVLT
TRBV25-1,14,TRBJ2-2,TRBD1,ASSDRDRGWTGELF
TRBV18,13,TRBJ1-1,TRBD1,ASSPVGTGGSGAF
TRBV19,13,TRBJ1-5,-,ASSITQGGGQPQH
TRBV27,13,TRBJ2-5,TRBD1,ASSLRGPSERTQY
TRBV4-3,15,TRBJ1-4,-,ASSQDSGLGTNEKLF
TRBV6-1,15,TRBJ2-6,-,ASSQWLDLSGANVLT
TRBV5-1,15,TRBJ2-7,-,ASFPSPTYGQSDEQY
TRBV20-1,13,TRBJ1-6,-,SAPGSETVNSPLH
TRBV12-3/TRBV12-4,13,TRBJ2-7,TRBD2,ASGTGGLGSREQY